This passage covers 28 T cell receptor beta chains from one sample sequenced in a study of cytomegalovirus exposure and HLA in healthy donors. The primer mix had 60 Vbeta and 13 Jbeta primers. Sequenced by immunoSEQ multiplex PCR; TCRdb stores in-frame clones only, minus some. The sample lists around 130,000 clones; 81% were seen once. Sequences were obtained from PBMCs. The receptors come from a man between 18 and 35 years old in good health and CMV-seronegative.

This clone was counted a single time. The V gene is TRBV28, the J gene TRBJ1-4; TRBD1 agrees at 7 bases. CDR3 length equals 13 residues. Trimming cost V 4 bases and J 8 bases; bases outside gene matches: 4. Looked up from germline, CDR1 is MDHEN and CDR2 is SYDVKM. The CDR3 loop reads CASSSTGEEKLFF. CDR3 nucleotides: TGTGCCAGCAGTTCAACAGGGGAGGAAAAACTGTTTTTT.

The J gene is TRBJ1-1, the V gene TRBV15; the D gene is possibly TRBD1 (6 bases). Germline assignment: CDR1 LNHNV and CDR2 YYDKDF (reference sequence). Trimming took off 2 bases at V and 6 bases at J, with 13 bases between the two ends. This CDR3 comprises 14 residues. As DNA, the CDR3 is TGTGCCACCAGCAGATTACAGGGTATCCCTGAAGCTTTCTTT. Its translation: CATSRLQGIPEAFF.

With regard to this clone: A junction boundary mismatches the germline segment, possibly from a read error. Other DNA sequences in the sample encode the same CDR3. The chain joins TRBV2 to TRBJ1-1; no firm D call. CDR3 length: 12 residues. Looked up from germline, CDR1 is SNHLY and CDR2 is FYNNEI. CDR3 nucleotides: TGTGCCAGCAGTGAACCCCTTTCGGGTCGTCGTTTT. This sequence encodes CASSEPLSGRRF.

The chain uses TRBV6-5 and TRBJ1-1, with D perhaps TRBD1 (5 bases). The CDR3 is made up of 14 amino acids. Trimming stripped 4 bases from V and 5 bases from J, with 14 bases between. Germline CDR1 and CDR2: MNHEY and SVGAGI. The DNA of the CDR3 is TGTGCCAGCAGTTTCCTCTGGGGGGGGACTGAAGCTTTCTTT. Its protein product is CASSFLWGGTEAFF.

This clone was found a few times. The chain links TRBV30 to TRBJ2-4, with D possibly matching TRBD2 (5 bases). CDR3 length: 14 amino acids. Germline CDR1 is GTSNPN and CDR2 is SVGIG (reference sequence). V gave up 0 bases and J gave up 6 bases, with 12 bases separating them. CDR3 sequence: CAWSVERDRNIQYF. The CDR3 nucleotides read TGTGCCTGGAGTGTCGAGAGGGATCGAAACATTCAGTACTTC.

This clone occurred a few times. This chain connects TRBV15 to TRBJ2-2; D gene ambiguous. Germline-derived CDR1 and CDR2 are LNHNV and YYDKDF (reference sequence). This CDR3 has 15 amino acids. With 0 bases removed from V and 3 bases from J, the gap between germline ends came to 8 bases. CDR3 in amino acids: CATSRDRWYTGELFF. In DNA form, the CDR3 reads TGTGCCACCAGCAGAGATCGGTGGTACACCGGGGAGCTGTTTTTT.

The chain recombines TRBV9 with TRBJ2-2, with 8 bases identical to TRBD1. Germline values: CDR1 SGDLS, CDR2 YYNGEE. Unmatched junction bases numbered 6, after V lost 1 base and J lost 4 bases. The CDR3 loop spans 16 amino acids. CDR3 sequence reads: CASSVSRDRSTGELFF. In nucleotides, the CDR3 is TGTGCCAGCAGCGTATCCAGGGACAGGAGCACCGGGGAGCTGTTTTTT.

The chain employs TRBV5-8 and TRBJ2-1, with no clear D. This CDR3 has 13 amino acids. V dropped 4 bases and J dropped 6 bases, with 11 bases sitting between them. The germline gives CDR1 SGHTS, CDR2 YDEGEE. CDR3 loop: CASSLGRSNEQFF. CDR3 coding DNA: TGTGCCAGCAGCCTGGGCAGAAGCAATGAGCAGTTCTTC.

The CDR3 coding sequence is TGTGCCAGCAGGGCCGCGGGCACAGATACGCAGTATTTT. Translating gives CASRAAGTDTQYF. The V call is TRBV25-1, the J call TRBJ2-3; D is undetermined. The CDR3 runs 13 residues. With 6 bases removed from V and 1 base from J, the gap between germline ends came to 8 bases. The V gene's germline CDR1 is MGHDK and CDR2 SYGVNS.

CDR3: CASSLDPVSGNTIYF. The DNA of the CDR3 is TGTGCCAGCAGCTTAGATCCGGTCTCTGGAAACACCATATATTTT. V gene TRBV7-9 combines with J gene TRBJ1-3; the D is unclear. V was pared by 1 base and J by 0 bases, with 7 bases between. The CDR3 is made up of 15 amino acids. CDR1 and CDR2 from the germline V gene are SEHNR and FQNEAQ (reference sequence).

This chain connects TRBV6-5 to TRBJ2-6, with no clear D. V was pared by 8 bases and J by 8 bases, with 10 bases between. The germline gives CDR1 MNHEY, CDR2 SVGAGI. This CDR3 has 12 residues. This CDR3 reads CASRPSSNVLTF. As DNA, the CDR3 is TGTGCCAGCCGTCCGAGTTCCAACGTCCTGACTTTC.

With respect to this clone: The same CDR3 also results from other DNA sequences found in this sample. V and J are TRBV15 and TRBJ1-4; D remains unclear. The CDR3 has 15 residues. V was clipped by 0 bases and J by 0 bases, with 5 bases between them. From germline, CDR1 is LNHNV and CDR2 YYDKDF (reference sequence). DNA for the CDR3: TGTGCCACCAGCAGAGACAGCGCAACTAATGAAAAACTGTTTTTT. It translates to CATSRDSATNEKLFF. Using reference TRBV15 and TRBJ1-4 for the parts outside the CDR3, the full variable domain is DAMVIQNPRYQVTQFGKPVTLSCSQTLNHNVMYWYQQKSSQAPKLLFHYYDKDFNNEADTPDNFQSRRPNTSFCFLDIRSPGLGDTAMYLCATSRDSATNEKLFFGSGTQLSVL.

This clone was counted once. The CDR3 DNA is TGTGCCAGCACTCCCCGCACAGATACGCAGTATTTT. This sequence encodes CASTPRTDTQYF. The J gene is TRBJ2-3, the V gene TRBV7-9, with D unclear. Germline CDR1 SEHNR, CDR2 FQNEAQ (reference sequence). CDR3 length: 12 residues. Trimming took 7 bases from V and 1 from J, leaving 6 bases between them.

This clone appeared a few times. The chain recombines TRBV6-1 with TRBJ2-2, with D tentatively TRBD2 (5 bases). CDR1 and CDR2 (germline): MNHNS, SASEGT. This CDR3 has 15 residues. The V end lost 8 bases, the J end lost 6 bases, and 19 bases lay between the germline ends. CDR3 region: CASPVSGFVSGELFF. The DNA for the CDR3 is TGTGCCAGCCCGGTCTCGGGATTTGTATCCGGGGAGCTGTTTTTT.

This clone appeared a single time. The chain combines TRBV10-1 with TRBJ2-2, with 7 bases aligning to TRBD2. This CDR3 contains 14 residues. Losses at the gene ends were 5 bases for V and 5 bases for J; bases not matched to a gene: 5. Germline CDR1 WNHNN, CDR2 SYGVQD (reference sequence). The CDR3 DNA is TGCGCCAGCAGTTTGCGGGAGAATACCGGGGAGCTGTTTTTT. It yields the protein CASSLRENTGELFF.

CDR3 DNA sequence: TGTGCCAGCAGCCAAGCGCGACAGGGGCGTTACTATGGCTACACCTTC. This sequence encodes CASSQARQGRYYGYTF. This sequence joins TRBV14 and TRBJ1-2, with TRBD1 matching over 8 bases. There are 16 residues in the CDR3. CDR1 and CDR2 from the germline V gene are SGHDN and FVKESK. Unmatched junction bases numbered 7, after V lost 1 base and J lost 3 bases.

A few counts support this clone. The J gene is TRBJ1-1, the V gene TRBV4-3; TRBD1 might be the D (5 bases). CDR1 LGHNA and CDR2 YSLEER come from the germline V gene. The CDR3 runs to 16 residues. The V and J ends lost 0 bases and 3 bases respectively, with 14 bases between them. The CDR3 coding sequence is TGCGCCAGCAGCCAAGATCGGGCAGGGAGGCACACTGAAGCTTTCTTT. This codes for CASSQDRAGRHTEAFF.

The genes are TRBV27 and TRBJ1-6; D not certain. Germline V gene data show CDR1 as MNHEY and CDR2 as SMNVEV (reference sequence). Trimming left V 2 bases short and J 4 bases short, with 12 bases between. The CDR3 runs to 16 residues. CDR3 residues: CASSLEGGQYNSPLHF. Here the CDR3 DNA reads TGTGCCAGCAGTTTAGAGGGCGGCCAGTATAATTCACCCCTCCACTTT.

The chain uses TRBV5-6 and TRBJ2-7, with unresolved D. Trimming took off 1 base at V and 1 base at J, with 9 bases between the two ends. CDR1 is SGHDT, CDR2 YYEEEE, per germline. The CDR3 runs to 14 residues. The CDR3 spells CASSLPTVSYEQYF. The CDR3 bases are TGTGCCAGCAGCTTGCCCACGGTGTCCTACGAGCAGTACTTC. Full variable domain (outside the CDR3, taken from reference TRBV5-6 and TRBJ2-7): DAGVTQSPTHLIKTRGQQVTLRCSPKSGHDTVSWYQQALGQGPQFIFQYYEEEERQRGNFPDRFSGHQFPNYSSELNVNALLLGDSALYLCASSLPTVSYEQYFGPGTRLTVT.

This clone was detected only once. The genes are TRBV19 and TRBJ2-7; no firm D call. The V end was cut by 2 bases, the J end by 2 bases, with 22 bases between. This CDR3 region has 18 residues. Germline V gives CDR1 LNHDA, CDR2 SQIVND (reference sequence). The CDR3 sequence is CASSISAPRRREAYEQYF. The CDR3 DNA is TGTGCCAGTAGTATATCCGCCCCCCGACGGCGTGAGGCCTACGAGCAGTACTTC.

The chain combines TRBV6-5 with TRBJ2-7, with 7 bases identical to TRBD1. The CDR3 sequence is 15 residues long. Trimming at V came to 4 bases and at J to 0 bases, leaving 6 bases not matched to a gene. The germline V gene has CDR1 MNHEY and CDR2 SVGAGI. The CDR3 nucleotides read TGTGCCAGCAGTTCCTCCGGGACAGTCTCCTACGAGCAGTACTTC. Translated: CASSSSGTVSYEQYF.

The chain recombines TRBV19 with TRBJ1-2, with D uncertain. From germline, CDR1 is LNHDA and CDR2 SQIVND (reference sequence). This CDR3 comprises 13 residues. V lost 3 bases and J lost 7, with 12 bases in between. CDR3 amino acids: CASSIPGLIGYTF. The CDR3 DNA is TGTGCCAGTAGTATCCCGGGATTAATTGGCTACACCTTC.

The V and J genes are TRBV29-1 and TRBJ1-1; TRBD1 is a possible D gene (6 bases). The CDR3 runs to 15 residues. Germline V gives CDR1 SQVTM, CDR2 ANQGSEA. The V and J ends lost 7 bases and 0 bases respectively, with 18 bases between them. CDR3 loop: CSELRGGKLNTEAFF. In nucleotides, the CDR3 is TGCAGCGAGCTAAGGGGGGGTAAATTGAACACTGAAGCTTTCTTT.

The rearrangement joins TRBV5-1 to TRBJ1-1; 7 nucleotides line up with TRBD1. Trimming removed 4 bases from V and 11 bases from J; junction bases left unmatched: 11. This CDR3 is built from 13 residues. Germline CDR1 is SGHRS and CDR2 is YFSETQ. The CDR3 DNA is TGCGCCAGCAGCCTCCAGGGGGGACCGGACGCTTTCTTT. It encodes CASSLQGGPDAFF.

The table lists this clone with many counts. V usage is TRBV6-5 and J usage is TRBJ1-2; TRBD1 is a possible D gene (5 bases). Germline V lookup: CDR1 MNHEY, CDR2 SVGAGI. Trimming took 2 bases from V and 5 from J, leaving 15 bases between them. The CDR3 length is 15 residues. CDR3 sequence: CASSYDPGESYGYTF. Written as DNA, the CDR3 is TGTGCCAGCAGTTACGATCCGGGGGAGTCTTATGGCTACACCTTC.

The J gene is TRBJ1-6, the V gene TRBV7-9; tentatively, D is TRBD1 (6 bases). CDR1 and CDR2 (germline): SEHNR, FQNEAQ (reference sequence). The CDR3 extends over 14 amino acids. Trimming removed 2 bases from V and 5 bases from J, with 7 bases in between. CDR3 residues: CASSLYRDNSPLHF. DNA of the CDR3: TGTGCCAGCAGCTTATACAGGGATAATTCACCCCTCCACTTT.

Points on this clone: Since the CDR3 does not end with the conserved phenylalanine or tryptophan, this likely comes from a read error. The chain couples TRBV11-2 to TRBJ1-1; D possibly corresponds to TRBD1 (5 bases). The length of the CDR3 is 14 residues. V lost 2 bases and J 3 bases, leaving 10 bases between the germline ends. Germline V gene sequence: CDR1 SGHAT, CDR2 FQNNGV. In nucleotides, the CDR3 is TGTGCCAGCAGCTTAAGTACAGGTGACACTGAAGCTTTCCTT. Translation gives CASSLSTGDTEAFL.

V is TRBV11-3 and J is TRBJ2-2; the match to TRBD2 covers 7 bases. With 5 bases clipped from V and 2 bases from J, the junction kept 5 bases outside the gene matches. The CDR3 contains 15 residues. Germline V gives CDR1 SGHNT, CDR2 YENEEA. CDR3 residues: CASSGREPNTGELFF. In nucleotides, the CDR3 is TGTGCCAGCAGCGGGAGGGAACCCAACACCGGGGAGCTGTTTTTT.